This T cell receptor (beta chain) is from a study of cytomegalovirus exposure and HLA in healthy donors. Study results and limitations: A few CMV-associated chains proved CMV antigen-specific in vitro. Many donors carried some public TCRs, although rarity characterized most TCR sequences. For cytomegalovirus status, the classifier reportedly gave diagnoses with high specificity and sensitivity.

The method was immunoSEQ multiplex PCR; TCRdb's version includes in-frame clones alone and lacks a portion of them. The sample has about 150,000 clones, about 86% seen once. This CDR3 spans 15 amino acids. J was trimmed by 2 bases and V by 6 bases; bases with no gene match: 4. From germline, CDR1 is MNHEY and CDR2 SVGAGI. Turning to this clone: What it binds is not known.

The chain recombines TRBV6-5 with TRBJ2-1, with 10 bases that match TRBD1. Sequences were obtained from PBMCs. The sequence was collected from a human donor in good health. Here the CDR3 DNA reads TGTGCCAGCAGACTAGGACAGGGGGCCTACAATGAGCAGTTCTTC. It specifies CASRLGQGAYNEQFF.